Listed here are 21 T cell receptor beta chains from one sample, sequenced in a study of T-cell reconstitution after alpha-beta-depleted transplantation in children. Using unique molecular identifiers, the investigators prepared the TCRbeta library. TCRdb analysed the PCR reads with MiXCR anew, one entry per CDR3 protein. The repertoire has hundreds of thousands of distinct CDR3 sequences, roughly 11% of them found once; the top ten carry about 30%. This specimen consisted of PBMCs, obtained before TCRalphabeta/CD19-depleted stem cell transplant. The receptors were gathered from a child under two years old with acute myeloid leukemia, due to receive a stem cell transplant.

Concerning this clonotype itself: This may be a read error: a much more frequent sequence differs by one nucleotide. V and J are TRBV18 and TRBJ2-1; no firm D call. V was trimmed by 0 bases and J by 5 bases, leaving 5 bases between them. The CDR3 contains 13 residues. Germline V gives CDR1 KGHSH, CDR2 LQKENI. CDR3 in amino acids: CASSPPFNNEQFF. In DNA form, the CDR3 reads TGTGCCAGCTCACCACCGTTCAACAATGAGCAGTTCTTC.

This clonotype showed up many times. The chain couples TRBV20-1 to TRBJ2-5; D is ambiguous. Germline CDR1 is DFQATT and CDR2 is SNEGSKA (reference sequence). The CDR3 extends over 14 amino acids. The ends were cut back, 5 bases at V and 4 bases at J, with 17 bases in the middle. CDR3 protein: CSAPAGAMGETQYF. CDR3 coding DNA: TGCAGTGCTCCCGCAGGCGCTATGGGAGAGACCCAGTACTTC.

This clonotype was seen ten or more times. CDR3 in DNA: TGTGCCAGCAGCTTTCTGAGGGAGGGCCATATTATGGGCTTCTACAATGAGCAGTTCTTC. Its translation is CASSFLREGHIMGFYNEQFF. The chain carries TRBV11-2 and TRBJ2-1; 7 positions match TRBD2. Germline lookup yields CDR1 SGHAT and CDR2 FQNNGV. The CDR3 consists of 20 residues. V dropped 3 bases and J dropped 3; count of bases not matched to a gene: 20.

In this sample, this clonotype turned up many times. This rearrangement joins TRBV9 to TRBJ2-2; perhaps TRBD2 as D (6 bases). Trimming took off 0 bases at V and 5 bases at J, with 11 bases between the two ends. The CDR3 contains 15 residues. Germline V gives CDR1 SGDLS, CDR2 YYNGEE. The CDR3 region has the DNA TGTGCCAGCAGCGTAGAACCTAGCGTGACCGGGGAGCTGTTTTTT. Its protein is CASSVEPSVTGELFF.

Comments on this clonotype: A read error may explain this, as a much larger clone is one base away. The chain uses TRBV7-2 and TRBJ2-5; no clear D gene. The CDR3 has 13 residues. V shed 1 base and J shed 5 bases, with 8 bases lying between them. In germline, CDR1 is SGHTA, CDR2 FQGNSA. The CDR3 DNA is TGTGCCAGCAGCTTAGTTGAGTTGGAGACCCAGTACTTC. Translation: CASSLVELETQYF.

This clonotype has ten or more counts. The chain's CDR3 is CSARDPAGGGNSPLHF. The CDR3 DNA reads TGCAGTGCTAGAGACCCCGCAGGGGGCGGCAATTCACCCCTCCACTTT. This rearrangement joins TRBV20-1 to TRBJ1-6, with 8 nucleotides matching TRBD1. V dropped 0 bases and J dropped 7; count of bases not matched to a gene: 8. In germline, CDR1 is DFQATT, CDR2 SNEGSKA (reference sequence). This CDR3 contains 16 residues.

This clonotype was recorded at least ten times. This chain uses TRBV20-1 with TRBJ2-1; 7 positions match TRBD2. V shed 0 bases and J 0 bases; nucleotides not matched to a gene: 14. Looked up from germline, CDR1 is DFQATT and CDR2 is SNEGSKA (reference sequence). The length of the CDR3 is 19 residues. The CDR3 DNA is TGCAGTGCTAGAGATGCCGGGACTAATACCCAAAGCTCCTACAATGAGCAGTTCTTC. Translation: CSARDAGTNTQSSYNEQFF.

The table lists this clonotype with many counts. The chain recombines TRBV29-1 with TRBJ2-7; the D is unclear. Looked up from germline, CDR1 is SQVTM and CDR2 is ANQGSEA. V lost 1 base, J lost 7 bases, and 8 bases lay in between. This CDR3 is built from 11 residues. CDR3 loop: CSVEGQDEQYF. The CDR3 DNA is TGCAGCGTTGAAGGCCAGGATGAGCAGTACTTC.

Ten or more counts support this clonotype. This sequence joins TRBV5-1 and TRBJ2-7, with unresolved D. The length of the CDR3 is 13 residues. V was pared by 4 bases and J by 0 bases, with 8 bases between. The germline V gene encodes CDR1 SGHRS and CDR2 YFSETQ. CDR3 nucleotides: TGCGCCAGCAGCCCATTAGACTCCTACGAGCAGTACTTC. Its translation is CASSPLDSYEQYF.

This clonotype was detected a few times. The V gene is TRBV7-2, the J gene TRBJ1-1; 7 bases align to TRBD1. Trimming took 4 bases from V and 3 from J; bases not matched to a gene: 8. The CDR3 totals 15 residues. Per the germline V gene, CDR1 is SGHTA and CDR2 is FQGNSA. The CDR3 DNA reads TGTGCCAGCAGCTACCGACAGGGCCGGCACACTGAAGCTTTCTTT. It specifies CASSYRQGRHTEAFF.

This clonotype occurred many times. The chain has TRBV29-1 and TRBJ2-3, with TRBD2 identical over 7 bases. The CDR3 loop spans 14 amino acids. V lost 2 bases and J lost 5; bases outside the gene matches: 7. Germline V gene data show CDR1 as SQVTM and CDR2 as ANQGSEA. The CDR3 DNA follows: TGCAGCGTTGAAAAGGGGAGGGCGGGAGATACGCAGTATTTT. Amino acid sequence: CSVEKGRAGDTQYF.

Many counts were recorded for this clonotype. The chain carries TRBV12-3 or TRBV12-4 and TRBJ2-3, with a weak D call TRBD2 (5 bases). Between the trimmed V and J ends, which lost 6 bases and 5 bases, there was a span of 9 bases. The length of the CDR3 is 12 residues. This CDR3 is CASSLRGDTQYF. CDR3 bases: TGTGCCAGCAGCCTCCGGGGAGATACGCAGTATTTT.

At least ten counts were recorded for this clonotype. The V and J genes are TRBV6-1 and TRBJ2-1; 7 bases map to TRBD1. The CDR3 covers 17 residues. The ends lost 3 bases at V and 1 base at J; junction bases unmatched: 9. Per the germline V gene, CDR1 is MNHNS and CDR2 is SASEGT. The chain's CDR3 is CASSDRGIGRSYNEQFF. In DNA, the CDR3 is TGTGCCAGCAGTGACAGGGGGATTGGTCGATCCTACAATGAGCAGTTCTTC.

This clonotype was seen at least ten times. This chain connects TRBV7-9 to TRBJ2-1, with TRBD2 identical over 7 bases. CDR3 length: 16 residues. V lost 5 bases, J lost 9 bases, and 16 bases stayed unmatched. Germline V gene sequence: CDR1 SEHNR, CDR2 FQNEAQ (reference sequence). The CDR3 here is CASSILRDYTRPEQFF. The CDR3 bases are TGTGCCAGCAGCATCCTCCGGGACTACACAAGGCCTGAGCAGTTCTTC.

This chain connects TRBV7-2 to TRBJ2-4, with no clear D. V shed 2 bases and J shed 5 bases, with 4 bases lying between them. CDR1 and CDR2 from the germline V gene are SGHTA and FQGNSA. The CDR3 consists of 12 residues. CDR3 sequence (DNA): TGTGCCAGCAGCTTACACGAAAACATTCAGTACTTC. It is translated as CASSLHENIQYF.

This clonotype was picked up many times. This chain joins TRBV7-2 and TRBJ1-1; D is possibly TRBD1 (6 bases). Germline loops: CDR1 SGHTA, CDR2 FQGNSA. This CDR3 contains 14 residues. Trimming took off 4 bases at V and 5 bases at J, with 14 bases between the two ends. This CDR3 is CASSSTGPGTEAFF. As DNA, the CDR3 is TGTGCCAGCAGCTCTACAGGGCCGGGGACTGAAGCTTTCTTT. Together with reference TRBV7-2 and TRBJ1-1, the CDR3 gives the full variable domain: GAGVSQSPSNKVTEKGKDVELRCDPISGHTALYWYRQSLGQGLEFLIYFQGNSAPDKSGLPSDRFSAERTGGSVSTLTIQRTQQEDSAVYLCASSSTGPGTEAFFGQGTRLTVV.

This clonotype was picked up many times. This chain joins TRBV20-1 and TRBJ2-1; 8 bases fit TRBD1. Germline V gives CDR1 DFQATT, CDR2 SNEGSKA (reference sequence). The CDR3 has 14 amino acids. V lost 3 bases and J lost 4; bases outside the gene matches: 5. The CDR3 loop is CSASPGGSYNEQFF. CDR3 nucleotide sequence: TGCAGTGCTAGTCCAGGGGGCAGTTACAATGAGCAGTTCTTC.

The table lists this clonotype with many counts. This chain joins TRBV12-3 or TRBV12-4 and TRBJ2-3, with 10 bases that match TRBD2. The CDR3 totals 15 residues. Trimming removed 8 bases from V and 1 base from J; junction bases left unmatched: 6. CDR3 loop: CASRELAGGTDTQYF. Written as DNA, the CDR3 is TGTGCCAGCCGAGAGCTAGCGGGGGGCACAGATACGCAGTATTTT.

This clonotype was seen at least ten times. The V gene is TRBV7-2, the J gene TRBJ2-3, with 9 bases matching TRBD2. The CDR3 runs to 13 residues. The V gene's germline CDR1 is SGHTA and CDR2 FQGNSA. Trimming at V came to 5 bases and at J to 6 bases, leaving 3 bases not matched to a gene. CDR3 sequence (DNA): TGTGCCAGCAGCGACGGGACTAGCGATACGCAGTATTTT. This encodes CASSDGTSDTQYF.

This clonotype has at least ten counts. This chain joins TRBV7-9 and TRBJ2-1, with 13 bases identical to TRBD2. Germline trimming cut 5 bases from V and 8 bases from J; bases unmatched to any gene: 6. This CDR3 region has 15 residues. The germline V gene encodes CDR1 SEHNR and CDR2 FQNEAQ (reference sequence). CDR3 DNA sequence: TGTGCCAGCAGCACACTAGCGGGGGGGCCTGATGAGCAGTTCTTC. Translating gives CASSTLAGGPDEQFF. The variable domain in full, completed from reference TRBV7-9 and TRBJ2-1, reads DTGVSQNPRHKITKRGQNVTFRCDPISEHNRLYWYRQTLGQGPEFLTYFQNEAQLEKSRLLSDRFSAERPKGSFSTLEIQRTEQGDSAMYLCASSTLAGGPDEQFFGPGTRLTVL.

Remarks on this clonotype: This may be a read error, as it is one base from a much larger clone. The J gene is TRBJ2-7, the V gene TRBV3-1; D might be TRBD2 (5 bases). The CDR3 runs 15 residues. Trimming pared 7 bases from V and 3 bases from J, leaving 19 bases between. Germline V CDR1 and CDR2: LGHDT, YNNKEL (reference sequence). CDR3 in amino acids: CASNHSGIRSYEQYF. In DNA form, the CDR3 reads TGTGCCAGCAACCATTCCGGGATCCGGAGCTACGAGCAGTACTTC.